Listed below are T cell receptor beta chains from one sample, sequenced in a study of shared clonotypes between healthy human individuals. Clones were sequenced by immunoSEQ multiplex PCR, and TCRdb holds only the in-frame ones, with some missing. The sample has a few million clones; more than 80% are singletons. Input material: naive CD4+ T cells sorted from blood. These receptors were collected from a man aged 18 to 35 in good health. Each CDR3 is given with its conserved first and last residue. D genes are given only for firm matches. Where a row states a size, it is once, few, many or the class of an expanded clone; other rows omit it.

d_call	j_call	v_call	clone_size	cdr3_length	cdr3_aa	cdr3_nt
TRBD1	TRBJ1-5	TRBV6-5	-	13	CASSSQGGQPQHF	TGTGCCAGTTCATCGCAGGGGGGACAGCCCCAGCATTTT
TRBD2	TRBJ2-7	TRBV2	-	15	CASSVKAGGPHEQYF	TGTGCCAGCAGTGTAAAGGCGGGGGGGCCGCACGAGCAGTACTTC
TRBD2	TRBJ2-1	TRBV30	-	17	CAWSGVSNSGRLNEQFF	TGTGCCTGGAGTGGGGTATCGAATAGCGGGAGGTTAAATGAGCAGTTCTTC
-	TRBJ1-6	TRBV30	-	13	CALESSYNSPLHF	TGTGCCTTGGAGAGCTCCTATAATTCACCCCTCCACTTT
-	TRBJ1-5	TRBV28	few	18	CASSPLYPDEDSNQPQHF	TGTGCCAGCAGTCCCCTTTATCCCGACGAGGATAGCAATCAGCCCCAGCATTTT
-	TRBJ2-1	TRBV4-3	-	16	CASAPGWLSSYNEQFF	TGCGCCAGCGCCCCCGGGTGGCTGAGCTCCTACAATGAGCAGTTCTTC
TRBD2	TRBJ2-1	TRBV6-1	-	15	CASSGGSGSYNEQFF	TGTGCCAGCAGTGGCGGGAGCGGCTCCTACAATGAGCAGTTCTTC
TRBD1	TRBJ1-3	TRBV2	-	17	CASNDRVSLSSGNTIYF	TGTGCCAGCAACGACAGGGTCTCCTTATCCTCTGGAAACACCATATATTTT
-	TRBJ1-1	TRBV5-1	-	14	CASSLSPENTEAFF	TGCGCCAGCAGCTTGTCCCCAGAGAACACTGAAGCTTTCTTT
TRBD1	TRBJ1-1	TRBV28	-	16	CASTLLRGGGSTEAFF	TGTGCCAGCACCCTACTCAGGGGGGGTGGGTCCACTGAAGCTTTCTTT
TRBD2	TRBJ2-2	TRBV5-4	once	17	CASSPSGGPANTGELFF	TGTGCCAGCAGCCCCTCGGGGGGGCCCGCGAACACCGGGGAGCTGTTTTTT
TRBD1	TRBJ1-1	TRBV2	-	14	CASSNEGAATEAFF	TGTGCCAGCAGTAACGAGGGGGCTGCAACTGAAGCTTTCTTT
-	TRBJ2-7	TRBV28	-	12	CASSVTRREQYF	TGTGCCAGCAGTGTCACTAGGCGCGAGCAGTACTTC
-	TRBJ1-5	TRBV10-3	-	14	CAISAQGDNQPQHF	TGTGCCATCAGTGCCCAGGGAGACAATCAGCCCCAGCATTTT
TRBD1	TRBJ1-5	TRBV27	-	17	CASSLWAGQGTNQPQHF	TGTGCCAGCAGTTTATGGGCGGGACAGGGGACTAATCAGCCCCAGCATTTT
-	TRBJ2-7	TRBV11-2	-	14	CASSSNPNNYEQYF	TGTGCCAGCAGCTCTAACCCGAATAACTACGAGCAGTACTTC
-	TRBJ2-5	TRBV6-6	-	12	CASSTGTPHQYF	TGTGCCAGCAGCACCGGCACTCCCCATCAGTACTTC
TRBD1	TRBJ2-5	TRBV5-1	-	15	CASSRTGTGGETQYF	TGCGCCAGCAGCCGTACCGGGACAGGGGGAGAGACCCAGTACTTC
-	TRBJ2-1	TRBV25-1	-	13	CASTGQVGDEQFF	TGTGCCAGCACTGGGCAGGTCGGCGATGAGCAGTTCTTC
TRBD1	TRBJ2-2	TRBV5-1	once	18	CASSLGGTGPLNTGELFF	TGCGCCAGCAGCTTGGGAGGGACAGGGCCCTTAAACACCGGGGAGCTGTTTTTT
-	TRBJ2-1	TRBV19	-	12	CASTESGRRLFF	TGTGCCAGTACGGAATCCGGGCGCAGGCTGTTCTTC
-	TRBJ2-3	TRBV12-5	-	18	CASGLSRTAAPSTDTQYF	TGTGCTAGTGGTTTGTCACGAACGGCCGCCCCTAGCACAGATACGCAGTATTTT
-	TRBJ1-3	TRBV6-5	-	13	CASGEITGNTIYF	TGTGCCAGCGGGGAGATTACCGGAAACACCATATATTTT
-	TRBJ2-5	TRBV30	-	13	CAWSVANQETQYF	TGTGCCTGGAGTGTTGCCAACCAAGAGACCCAGTACTTC
TRBD1	TRBJ1-1	TRBV5-6	-	14	CASSLSGGPTEAFF	TGTGCCAGCAGCTTGTCAGGGGGCCCAACTGAAGCTTTCTTT
-	TRBJ1-5	TRBV5-6	-	15	CASSLRTASNQPQHF	TGTGCCAGCAGCCTGAGGACAGCTAGCAATCAGCCCCAGCATTTT
-	TRBJ1-6	TRBV19	-	16	CASSKFLGSQNSPLHF	TGTGCCAGTAGTAAATTCCTCGGAAGCCAAAATTCACCCCTCCACTTT
-	TRBJ2-6	TRBV14	-	18	CASSQEWGQSSGANVLTF	TGTGCCAGCAGCCAAGAATGGGGGCAGTCCTCTGGGGCCAACGTCCTGACTTTC
-	TRBJ1-6	TRBV6-6	-	14	CASSYSSRDSPLHF	TGTGCCAGCAGTTACTCGTCGAGAGATTCACCCCTCCACTTT
TRBD1	TRBJ1-2	TRBV6-5	once	15	CASSYSSGGVGGYTF	TGTGCCAGCAGTTACTCGTCAGGGGGAGTCGGCGGCTACACCTTC
-	TRBJ1-5	TRBV19	-	13	CASTRQANQPQHF	TGTGCCAGTACCCGACAGGCCAATCAGCCCCAGCATTTT
-	TRBJ2-5	TRBV2	-	12	CASSEMLETQYF	TGTGCCAGCAGTGAAATGTTGGAGACCCAGTACTTC
-	TRBJ2-3	TRBV5-4	-	14	CASSLAGVLDTQYF	TGTGCCAGCAGCTTGGCGGGGGTGTTAGATACGCAGTATTTT
TRBD2	TRBJ2-1	TRBV4-2	-	16	CASSARTSGVQNEQFF	TGTGCCAGCAGCGCGAGGACTAGCGGGGTCCAAAATGAGCAGTTCTTC
-	TRBJ2-7	TRBV5-1	once	12	CASSLGFSEQYF	TGCGCCAGCAGCTTGGGTTTTTCCGAGCAGTACTTC
TRBD2	TRBJ2-3	TRBV15	-	16	CATSRDLETGGDTQYF	TGTGCCACCAGCAGAGATCTCGAGACCGGGGGGGATACGCAGTATTTT
-	TRBJ1-6	TRBV5-1	-	16	CASSRDGSSYNSPLHF	TGCGCCAGCTCCCGGGACGGCAGCTCCTATAATTCACCCCTCCACTTT
-	TRBJ2-7	TRBV5-4	-	15	CASSLGGSVPYEQYF	TGTGCCAGCAGCTTGGGCGGCTCCGTCCCCTACGAGCAGTACTTC
TRBD2	TRBJ2-7	TRBV10-3	-	18	CAISESPGLAGNHYEQYF	TGTGCCATCAGTGAGTCTCCGGGACTAGCGGGAAATCACTACGAGCAGTACTTC
-	TRBJ2-1	TRBV11-2	once	12	CASSDLYNEQFF	TGTGCCAGCAGCGATTTATACAATGAGCAGTTCTTC
TRBD1	TRBJ2-7	TRBV11-3	-	16	CASSLYSGQGTYEQYF	TGTGCCAGCAGCTTATACTCGGGACAGGGCACCTACGAGCAGTACTTC
-	TRBJ1-2	TRBV10-3	-	14	CAISEPSGASGYTF	TGTGCCATCAGTGAGCCTTCGGGGGCTAGTGGCTACACCTTC
-	TRBJ2-1	TRBV11-2	-	14	CASSGDSSYNEQFF	TGTGCCAGCAGCGGTGACAGCTCCTACAATGAGCAGTTCTTC
-	TRBJ2-5	TRBV28	-	13	CASTDRPKETQYF	TGTGCCAGCACGGACAGACCAAAAGAGACCCAGTACTTC
TRBD2	TRBJ2-7	TRBV5-6	-	15	CASSLVAGGLHEQYF	TGTGCCAGCAGCTTGGTAGCGGGGGGGCTTCACGAGCAGTACTTC
TRBD1	TRBJ1-2	TRBV10-3	-	14	CAISEDRGGYGYTF	TGTGCCATCAGTGAGGACAGGGGAGGGTATGGCTACACCTTC
-	TRBJ1-4	TRBV27	-	14	CASGPGGAGEKLFF	TGTGCCAGCGGCCCGGGTGGGGCAGGTGAAAAACTGTTTTTT
TRBD1	TRBJ1-3	TRBV6-1	once	14	CASIRDSSGNTIYF	TGTGCCAGCATTAGGGACAGCTCTGGAAACACCATATATTTT
-	TRBJ2-4	TRBV19	-	14	CASSVGQSKNIQYF	TGTGCCAGTAGCGTGGGGCAGTCAAAAAACATTCAGTACTTC
TRBD2	TRBJ2-1	TRBV19	once	14	CATRTSGNNNEQFF	TGTGCCACCAGGACTAGCGGGAATAACAATGAGCAGTTCTTC
-	TRBJ1-2	TRBV5-4	few	13	CASSALQNYGYTF	TGTGCCAGCAGCGCCCTACAAAACTATGGCTACACCTTC
-	TRBJ2-1	TRBV29-1	-	13	CSVANLGYNEQFF	TGCAGCGTTGCTAATCTGGGATACAATGAGCAGTTCTTC
-	TRBJ1-1	TRBV11-3	once	15	CASSLGGEWDTEAFF	TGTGCCAGCAGCCTTGGGGGCGAATGGGACACTGAAGCTTTCTTT
-	TRBJ2-7	TRBV9	-	13	CASSDEASYEQYF	TGTGCCAGCAGCGATGAAGCATCCTACGAGCAGTACTTC
-	TRBJ1-2	TRBV11-2	-	14	CASSLTGRPYGYTF	TGTGCCAGCAGCTTAACCGGCAGACCCTATGGCTACACCTTC